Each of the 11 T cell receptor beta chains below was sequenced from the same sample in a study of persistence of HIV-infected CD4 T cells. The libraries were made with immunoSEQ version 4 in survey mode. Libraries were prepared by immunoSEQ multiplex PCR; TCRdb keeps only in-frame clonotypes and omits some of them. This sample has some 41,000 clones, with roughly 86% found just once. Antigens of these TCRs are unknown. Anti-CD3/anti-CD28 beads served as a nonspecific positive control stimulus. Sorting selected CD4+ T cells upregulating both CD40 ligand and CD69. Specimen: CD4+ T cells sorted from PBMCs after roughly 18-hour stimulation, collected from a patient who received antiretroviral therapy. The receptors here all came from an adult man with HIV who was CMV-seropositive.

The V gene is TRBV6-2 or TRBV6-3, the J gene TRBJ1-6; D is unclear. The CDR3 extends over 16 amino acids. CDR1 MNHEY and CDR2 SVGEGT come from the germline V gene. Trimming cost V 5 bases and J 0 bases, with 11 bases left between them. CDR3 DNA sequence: TGTGCCAGCAGTACCTGGCAGATCTCCTATAATTCACCCCTCCACTTT. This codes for CASSTWQISYNSPLHF.

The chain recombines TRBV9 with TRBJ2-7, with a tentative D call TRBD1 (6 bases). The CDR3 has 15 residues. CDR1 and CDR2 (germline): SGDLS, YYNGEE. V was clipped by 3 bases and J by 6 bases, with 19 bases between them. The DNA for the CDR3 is TGTGCCAGCAGCGCGCTCCGGGACAAATTTTCCGAGCAGTACTTC. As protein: CASSALRDKFSEQYF.

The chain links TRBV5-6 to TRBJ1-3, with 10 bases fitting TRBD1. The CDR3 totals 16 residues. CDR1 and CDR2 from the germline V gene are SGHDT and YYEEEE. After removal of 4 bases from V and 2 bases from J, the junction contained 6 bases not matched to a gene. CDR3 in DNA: TGTGCCAGCAGCCTCCGACAGGGGGCGGCTGGAAACACCATATATTTT. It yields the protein CASSLRQGAAGNTIYF.

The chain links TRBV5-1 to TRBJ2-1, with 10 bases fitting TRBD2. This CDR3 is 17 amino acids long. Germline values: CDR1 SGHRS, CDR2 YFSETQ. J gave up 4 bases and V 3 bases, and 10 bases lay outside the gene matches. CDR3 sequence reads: CASSSFLLAGAYNEQFF. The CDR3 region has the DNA TGCGCCAGCAGCTCGTTCCTTCTAGCGGGGGCGTACAATGAGCAGTTCTTC.

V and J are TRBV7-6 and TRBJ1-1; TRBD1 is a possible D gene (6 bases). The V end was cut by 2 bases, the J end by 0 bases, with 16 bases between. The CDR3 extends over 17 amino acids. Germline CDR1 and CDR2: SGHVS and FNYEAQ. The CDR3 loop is CASSLRAQGQMNTEAFF. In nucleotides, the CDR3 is TGTGCCAGCAGCTTAAGAGCTCAGGGACAAATGAACACTGAAGCTTTCTTT.

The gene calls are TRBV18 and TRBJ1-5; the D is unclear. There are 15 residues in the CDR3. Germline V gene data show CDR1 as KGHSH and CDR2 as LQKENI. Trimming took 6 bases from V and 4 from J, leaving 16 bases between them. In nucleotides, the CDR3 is TGTGCCAGCTCGGACTCACAGCGCCCTAATCAGCCCCAGCATTTT. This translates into CASSDSQRPNQPQHF. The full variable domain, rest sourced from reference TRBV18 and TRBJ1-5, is NAGVMQNPRHLVRRRGQEARLRCSPMKGHSHVYWYRQLPEEGLKFMVYLQKENIIDESGMPKERFSAEFPKEGPSILRIQQVVRGDSAAYFCASSDSQRPNQPQHFGDGTRLSIL.

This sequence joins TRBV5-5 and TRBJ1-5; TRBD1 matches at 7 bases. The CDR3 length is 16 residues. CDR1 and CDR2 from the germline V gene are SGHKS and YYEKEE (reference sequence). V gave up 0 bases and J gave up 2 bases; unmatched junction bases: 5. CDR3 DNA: TGTGCCAGCAGCTTGGCCACAGGGGCGGGCAATCAGCCCCAGCATTTT. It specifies CASSLATGAGNQPQHF.

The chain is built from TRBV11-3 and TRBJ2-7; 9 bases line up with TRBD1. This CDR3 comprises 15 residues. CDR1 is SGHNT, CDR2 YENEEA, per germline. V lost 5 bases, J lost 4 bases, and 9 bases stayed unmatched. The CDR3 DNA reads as TGTGCCAGCAGCGTAAACCGGGACAGGGCGTACGAGCAGTACTTC. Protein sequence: CASSVNRDRAYEQYF.

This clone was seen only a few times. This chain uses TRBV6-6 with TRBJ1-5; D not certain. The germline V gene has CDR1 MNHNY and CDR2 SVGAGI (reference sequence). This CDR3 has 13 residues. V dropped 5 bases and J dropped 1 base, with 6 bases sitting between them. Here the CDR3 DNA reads TGTGCCAGCAGTCAGCGGAGCAATCAGCCCCAGCATTTT. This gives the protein CASSQRSNQPQHF.

CDR3 residues: CATQGGAPGGELFF. The CDR3 nucleotides are TGTGCCACCCAGGGGGGCGCCCCCGGCGGGGAGCTGTTTTTT. The rearrangement links TRBV24-1 to TRBJ2-2; D perhaps matches TRBD1 (7 bases). This CDR3 is 14 amino acids long. Germline V gives CDR1 KGHDR, CDR2 SFDVKD. V lost 9 bases and J lost 7, with 17 bases in between.

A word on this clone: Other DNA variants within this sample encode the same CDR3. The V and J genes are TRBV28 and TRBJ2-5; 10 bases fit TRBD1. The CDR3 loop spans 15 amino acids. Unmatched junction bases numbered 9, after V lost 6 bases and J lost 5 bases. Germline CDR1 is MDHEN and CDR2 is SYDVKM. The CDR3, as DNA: TGTGCCAGCAGCCTCGGACAGGGGGGGGAGGAGACCCAGTACTTC. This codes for CASSLGQGGEETQYF.